This is a list of T cell receptor beta chains from one sample in a study of blood T cell repertoires in COVID-19. Clones were read by immunoSEQ multiplex PCR, and TCRdb kept only the in-frame ones, dropping some. The sample lists some 220,000 clones, more than 75% occurring once. Material: peripheral blood. The receptors were gathered from a woman in her 70s with COVID-19, enrolled during active disease. The CDR3 runs from the conserved cysteine through the conserved F or W. The order of the fields is V gene, clone size, J gene, D gene, CDR3 protein, CDR3 DNA. D genes are given only for firm matches. Clone size is given for some rows only: seen once, a few or many times, or a class if the clone is expanded.

>TRBV6-6|-|TRBJ2-5|TRBD1
CASSDPGQGKETQYF
TGTGCCAGCAGTGATCCGGGACAGGGGAAAGAGACCCAGTACTTC
>TRBV30|-|TRBJ2-3|-
CAWSVQGGRGRFTDTQYF
TGTGCCTGGAGTGTACAGGGGGGGAGGGGACGTTTCACAGATACGCAGTATTTT
>TRBV6-5|-|TRBJ1-2|-
CASSPGGGPLYTF
TGTGCCAGTAGCCCGGGGGGCGGACCCCTCTACACCTTC
>TRBV7-2|once|TRBJ2-1|TRBD2
CASSLRGLAGLYNEQFF
TGTGCCAGCAGCCTCCGAGGACTAGCGGGACTCTACAATGAGCAGTTCTTC
>TRBV28|once|TRBJ2-7|TRBD1
CASSSTGAAFYEQYF
TGTGCCAGCAGTTCGACAGGGGCTGCCTTCTACGAGCAGTACTTC
>TRBV5-1|-|TRBJ2-3|-
CASSLADRSDTQYF
TGCGCCAGCAGCTTGGCCGACAGGAGCGATACGCAGTATTTT
>TRBV15|once|TRBJ2-1|TRBD2
CATSRSITAGGYNEQFF
TGTGCCACCAGCAGGTCAATTACAGCGGGAGGGTACAATGAGCAGTTCTTC
>TRBV24-1|few|TRBJ2-2|-
CATSDPPGANTGELFF
TGTGCCACCAGTGATCCCCCAGGGGCGAACACCGGGGAGCTGTTTTTT
>TRBV21-1|-|TRBJ2-2|-
CASSKSAVLHTGELFF
TGTGCCAGCAGCAAATCAGCGGTCCTGCACACCGGGGAGCTGTTTTTT
>TRBV5-1|-|TRBJ2-1|TRBD2
CASSFSGPYNEQFF
TGCGCCAGCAGCTTTAGCGGGCCGTACAATGAGCAGTTCTTC
>TRBV19|-|TRBJ1-5|-
CASSSGTTGQPQHF
TGTGCCAGTAGTTCCGGGACAACCGGTCAGCCCCAGCATTTT
>TRBV4-3|once|TRBJ2-3|TRBD2
CASSQDIGGVTDTQYF
TGCGCCAGCAGCCAAGATATCGGGGGGGTAACAGATACGCAGTATTTT
>TRBV7-9|once|TRBJ1-2|TRBD1
CASSLTGVGYGYTF
TGTGCCAGCAGTTTGACAGGGGTTGGGTATGGCTACACCTTC
>TRBV9|-|TRBJ2-5|TRBD2
CASSIHGLAEETQYF
TGTGCCAGCAGCATCCATGGACTAGCGGAAGAGACCCAGTACTTC
>TRBV6-2/TRBV6-3|-|TRBJ2-7|TRBD2
CASSYSTSGRGKNSYEQYF
TGTGCCAGCAGTTACTCGACTAGCGGGAGGGGGAAAAACTCCTACGAGCAGTACTTC
>TRBV28|-|TRBJ1-5|-
CASSLGGGHQPQHF
TGTGCCAGCAGTTTGGGGGGGGGCCATCAGCCCCAGCATTTT
>TRBV28|-|TRBJ2-1|TRBD1
CASSLLGGGTGAYEQFF
TGTGCCAGCAGTTTATTGGGCGGGGGGACAGGGGCTTATGAGCAGTTCTTC
>TRBV14|-|TRBJ1-1|TRBD1
CASRGWGTGHTEAFF
TGTGCCAGCAGGGGGTGGGGGACAGGCCACACTGAAGCTTTCTTT
>TRBV7-9|-|TRBJ1-2|-
CASSSESGNYGYTF
TGTGCCAGCAGCTCCGAGTCAGGGAACTATGGCTACACCTTC
>TRBV7-3|once|TRBJ1-2|-
CASSSSGAPYGYTF
TGTGCCAGCAGCTCTTCGGGAGCCCCCTATGGCTACACCTTC
>TRBV21-1|few|TRBJ2-3|-
CASSKRASGRTDTQYF
TGTGCCAGCAGCAAGAGGGCTAGCGGGAGGACAGATACGCAGTATTTT
>TRBV27|-|TRBJ1-2|-
CASSPRTLYGYTF
TGTGCCAGCAGTCCCCGGACTCTTTATGGCTACACCTTC
>TRBV19|-|TRBJ1-4|-
CASRSDSATNEKLFF
TGTGCCAGTAGATCAGACAGCGCAACTAATGAAAAACTGTTTTTT
>TRBV27|-|TRBJ2-2|TRBD2
CASSGGLRELFF
TGTGCCAGCAGCGGGGGGTTACGGGAGCTGTTTTTT
>TRBV28|-|TRBJ1-5|-
CASRAAVAGVHQPQHF
TGTGCCAGCAGGGCCGCAGTGGCAGGGGTGCATCAGCCCCAGCATTTT
>TRBV2|-|TRBJ1-1|-
CASSRQADTEAFF
TGTGCCAGCAGTAGACAGGCGGACACTGAAGCTTTCTTT
>TRBV28|-|TRBJ1-2|-
CASSSGVQGNGYTF
TGTGCCAGCAGTTCAGGGGTCCAGGGGAACGGCTACACCTTC
>TRBV11-2|-|TRBJ1-2|-
CASSPNRDYGYTF
TGTGCCAGCAGCCCAAACAGGGACTATGGCTACACCTTC
>TRBV9|-|TRBJ2-2|TRBD1
CASSPQTGHTGELFF
TGTGCCAGCAGCCCACAGACAGGGCACACCGGGGAGCTGTTTTTT
>TRBV28|-|TRBJ2-7|-
CASSLRYSRSYEQYF
TGTGCCAGCAGTTTAAGGTATAGCCGCTCCTACGAGCAGTACTTC
>TRBV28|-|TRBJ2-5|-
CASSLAGAETQYF
TGTGCCAGCAGTTTGGCAGGCGCGGAGACCCAGTACTTC
>TRBV9|-|TRBJ1-1|-
CASSVGSLTEAFF
TGTGCCAGCAGCGTAGGTAGCCTCACTGAAGCTTTCTTT
>TRBV11-2|-|TRBJ2-7|TRBD1
CASSPNPKWDRVHEQYF
TGTGCCAGCAGCCCTAACCCGAAGTGGGACAGGGTCCACGAGCAGTACTTC
>TRBV5-1|-|TRBJ1-4|-
CASSLQGSSNEKLFF
TGCGCCAGCAGCTTGCAGGGGAGTTCAAATGAAAAACTGTTTTTT
>TRBV29-1|-|TRBJ2-3|TRBD2
CSVEGLVALGTHTDTQYF
TGCAGCGTTGAGGGACTAGTTGCTCTCGGCACCCACACAGATACGCAGTATTTT
>TRBV27|-|TRBJ2-4|TRBD2
CASSSLAGRSIQYF
TGTGCCAGCAGCTCACTAGCGGGAAGGAGCATTCAGTACTTC
>TRBV29-1|-|TRBJ1-5|TRBD1
CSVGQGEHQPQHF
TGCAGCGTAGGACAGGGGGAGCATCAGCCCCAGCATTTT
>TRBV6-5|once|TRBJ2-1|TRBD2
CASSYSSSGRYEQFF
TGTGCCAGCAGTTACTCTTCTAGCGGGAGGTATGAGCAGTTCTTC
>TRBV5-1|-|TRBJ2-2|-
CASSPARSTGELFF
TGCGCCAGCAGCCCGGCCCGGAGCACCGGGGAGCTGTTTTTT